This T cell receptor beta chain derives from a study of Graves' ophthalmopathy and Graves' hyperthyroidism. The wider study: Hyperthyroidism showing no ophthalmopathy within 18 months of follow-up was stable.

The authors amplified TCR beta CDR3 regions, and they did so from RNA transcripts for repertoire sequencing. After a first-round RT-PCR with HTBI primers, a second-round multiplex PCR was run. From the multiplex PCR reads, TCRdb called clonotypes with MiXCR, one entry per CDR3 protein. Counted here are 1 million to 1.3 million distinct CDR3 sequences, 35% to 40% occurring once; the ten biggest clones make up more than 9.5%. V gave up 8 bases and J gave up 6 bases; unmatched junction bases: 2. This CDR3 has 11 amino acids. Germline V gene lookup returns CDR1 SEHNR and CDR2 FQNEAQ (reference sequence). General study points: A classifier, a 13-signature model, separated ophthalmopathy from stable hyperthyroidism with approximately 88% sensitivity and about 82% specificity.

This clonotype was detected only once. Its antigen is unidentified. The sequenced sample consisted of peripheral blood or thyroid tissue (not recorded which). The sequence came from an adult man with Graves' hyperthyroidism. The chain has TRBV7-9 and TRBJ1-1; 8 nucleotides agree with TRBD1. DNA for the CDR3: TGTGCCAGCTCAGGGGGCGCTGAAGCTTTCTTT. Its protein is CASSGGAEAFF.